Listed here are 3 T cell receptor beta chains from one sample, sequenced in a study of blood T cell repertoires in COVID-19. Here immunoSEQ multiplex PCR was the method, and the copy in TCRdb shows in-frame clones only, minus some. The profile shows 95,000 to 110,000 clones, approximately 87% of them singletons. The sequenced sample consisted of peripheral blood. Receptor source: a man aged 50-59 years with acute or convalescent COVID-19.

This rearrangement joins TRBV7-9 to TRBJ1-1; 10 bases match TRBD1. Germline CDR1 SEHNR, CDR2 FQNEAQ (reference sequence). This CDR3 is 15 amino acids long. V lost 5 bases to trimming and J lost 0 bases; unmatched junction nucleotides: 3. The CDR3, as DNA: TGTGCCAGCAGCCAGGGACAGGGGCTGAACACTGAAGCTTTCTTT. Amino acid sequence: CASSQGQGLNTEAFF.

This clone was recorded only once. The chain carries TRBV5-1 and TRBJ1-3; TRBD1 matches 7 bases. CDR1 is SGHRS and CDR2 is YFSETQ in the germline V gene. V was clipped by 4 bases and J by 2 bases; unmatched bases: 3. This CDR3 is built from 14 residues. The CDR3 nucleotides read TGCGCCAGCAGCCCGACAGGGACTGGAAACACCATATATTTT. Encoded protein: CASSPTGTGNTIYF.

The J gene is TRBJ2-3, the V gene TRBV24-1; unclear D gene. Trimming took 3 bases from V and 6 from J, leaving 21 bases between them. The germline gives CDR1 KGHDR, CDR2 SFDVKD. This CDR3 is built from 17 residues. The CDR3 DNA reads TGTGCCACCAGTGATACCTTAACCGTCCTAACCGGTGATACGCAGTATTTT. It codes for CATSDTLTVLTGDTQYF.